Listed below are T cell receptor beta chains from one sample, sequenced in a study of blood T cell repertoires in COVID-19. Clones were read by immunoSEQ multiplex PCR, and TCRdb kept only the in-frame ones, dropping some. Altogether about 150,000 clones are present, around 84% being singletons, with the ten largest covering approximately 8%. Sequencing used PBMCs or T cells enriched from blood (not recorded which). The receptors originated from a woman between 45 and 65 years old who had recovered from COVID-19. Both conserved end residues are part of each CDR3. The order of the fields is clone size, V gene, D gene, J gene, CDR3 protein, CDR3 DNA. The D gene is left open where the match is weak. A row's size may be missing; if present it is once, few, many or a size class.

clone size: .
V gene: TRBV3-1/TRBV3-2
D gene: .
J gene: TRBJ1-2
CDR3 protein: CASSQEGTRRANGYTF
CDR3 DNA: TGTGCCAGCAGCCAAGAAGGGACACGCCGGGCCAATGGCTACACCTTC

clone size: .
V gene: TRBV7-9
D gene: .
J gene: TRBJ1-1
CDR3 protein: CASSFNSRGTEAFF
CDR3 DNA: TGTGCCAGCAGCTTCAATTCACGAGGCACTGAAGCTTTCTTT

clone size: .
V gene: TRBV6-5
D gene: .
J gene: TRBJ2-5
CDR3 protein: CASSRSQETQYF
CDR3 DNA: TGTGCCAGCTCTAGGAGCCAAGAGACCCAGTACTTC

clone size: once
V gene: TRBV6-6
D gene: TRBD1
J gene: TRBJ1-6
CDR3 protein: CASREHRDRDNSPLHF
CDR3 DNA: TGTGCCAGCAGAGAGCACCGGGACAGGGACAATTCACCCCTCCACTTT

clone size: .
V gene: TRBV2
D gene: .
J gene: TRBJ2-4
CDR3 protein: CASSERQKYIQYF
CDR3 DNA: TGTGCCAGCAGTGAACGTCAGAAGTACATTCAGTACTTC

clone size: many
V gene: TRBV15
D gene: .
J gene: TRBJ1-4
CDR3 protein: CATSRGSGEGEKLFF
CDR3 DNA: TGTGCCACCAGCAGAGGCTCGGGGGAGGGTGAAAAACTGTTTTTT

clone size: .
V gene: TRBV29-1
D gene: .
J gene: TRBJ2-1
CDR3 protein: CGGGDREQFF
CDR3 DNA: TGCGGAGGGGGCGATCGTGAGCAGTTCTTC

clone size: .
V gene: TRBV19
D gene: TRBD1
J gene: TRBJ2-7
CDR3 protein: CASSLGQGLTYEQYF
CDR3 DNA: TGTGCCAGTAGCCTGGGACAGGGGCTGACCTACGAGCAGTACTTC

clone size: .
V gene: TRBV5-6
D gene: .
J gene: TRBJ2-7
CDR3 protein: CASSFVTDYEQYF
CDR3 DNA: TGTGCCAGCAGCTTCGTCACAGACTACGAGCAGTACTTC

clone size: .
V gene: TRBV5-1
D gene: TRBD1
J gene: TRBJ2-2
CDR3 protein: CASQGQGGTGELFF
CDR3 DNA: TGCGCCAGCCAGGGACAGGGAGGTACCGGGGAGCTGTTTTTT

clone size: many
V gene: TRBV19
D gene: .
J gene: TRBJ1-2
CDR3 protein: CASSTTTGNYGYTF
CDR3 DNA: TGTGCCAGTAGTACCACGACTGGGAACTATGGCTACACCTTC

clone size: .
V gene: TRBV7-2
D gene: .
J gene: TRBJ1-2
CDR3 protein: CASSLGNRVYTF
CDR3 DNA: TGTGCCAGCAGCTTAGGAAACAGGGTTTACACCTTC